A selection of T cell receptor beta chains follows, all from one sample in a study of T cell responses to AZD1222 COVID-19 vaccine. The repertoire was sequenced with immunoSEQ multiplex PCR; TCRdb's copy has only in-frame clones and lacks some. The data contain about 120,000 clones, less than 90% of them singletons. The sample consisted of peripheral blood, taken on day 0 of AZD1222 vaccination. These TCRs come from an adult in good health. The CDR3 runs from the conserved cysteine through the conserved F or W. The D gene is left open where the match is weak. Some rows mark clone size as missing; the rest say once, few, many or name a class of expanded clone.

D gene	V gene	J gene	clone size	CDR3 DNA	CDR3 protein
.	TRBV18	TRBJ1-2	.	TGTGCCAGCTCACCAACGACAGGATCCGGCTACACCTTC	CASSPTTGSGYTF
.	TRBV18	TRBJ2-5	.	TGTGCCAGCTCACCAGGGGGAGAGACCCAGTACTTC	CASSPGGETQYF
.	TRBV5-6	TRBJ1-5	.	TGTGCCAGCAGCCTGCGACGGCCCGGTAATCAGCCCCAGCATTTT	CASSLRRPGNQPQHF
.	TRBV28	TRBJ1-2	once	TGTGCCAGCAGTTTAAATATCAACTATGGCTACACCTTC	CASSLNINYGYTF
TRBD1	TRBV30	TRBJ1-1	once	TGTGCCTGGAGTGCCACCGGGACAGGGAACACTGAAGCTTTCTTT	CAWSATGTGNTEAFF
TRBD1	TRBV11-2	TRBJ1-4	.	TGTGCCAGCAGCTTAGACTCAAACGGGGACAGGGGAGAAAAACTGTTTTTT	CASSLDSNGDRGEKLFF
TRBD2	TRBV3-1/TRBV3-2	TRBJ2-5	.	TGTGCCAGCAGCAAAAGGCGGGAGGGCCTAGAGACCCAGTACTTC	CASSKRREGLETQYF
.	TRBV11-2	TRBJ2-7	.	TGTGCCAGCAGCATACTAAGGGGTCCCACCTACGAGCAGTACTTC	CASSILRGPTYEQYF
.	TRBV18	TRBJ1-5	.	TGTGCCAGCTCACCGACGGACGGGGATCAGCCCCAGCATTTT	CASSPTDGDQPQHF
TRBD1	TRBV9	TRBJ1-1	.	TGTGCCAGCAGCGTAGGACAGGGGGAGGGGAACACTGAAGCTTTCTTT	CASSVGQGEGNTEAFF
TRBD1	TRBV19	TRBJ2-1	.	TGTGCCAGTAGTATAAGCGGGGACAGGGGGAATGAGCAGTTCTTC	CASSISGDRGNEQFF
.	TRBV24-1	TRBJ1-2	.	TGTGCCACCAGTGGGGGTTATGGCTACACCTTC	CATSGGYGYTF
.	TRBV7-6	TRBJ1-1	.	TGTGCCAGCAGCTTAGGGCAGGGGAGGACTGAAGCTTTCTTT	CASSLGQGRTEAFF
TRBD2	TRBV13	TRBJ2-5	.	TGTGCCAGCAGCCTCGGGAGGATGGAGACCCAGTACTTC	CASSLGRMETQYF
.	TRBV15	TRBJ2-5	.	TGTGCCACCAGCAGAGATCCCCGGGCGAAGACGGAGACCCAGTACTTC	CATSRDPRAKTETQYF
.	TRBV19	TRBJ1-3	.	TGTGCCAGTGGCACGGGCTCTGGAAACACCATATATTTT	CASGTGSGNTIYF
.	TRBV27	TRBJ2-1	once	TGTGCCAGCAGTTTTCAAGTAGTGAGGAATGAGCAGTTCTTC	CASSFQVVRNEQFF
.	TRBV2	TRBJ1-2	.	TGTGCCAGCAGTGAAGGGGCAGGACCTAACTATGGCTACACCTTC	CASSEGAGPNYGYTF
.	TRBV11-2	TRBJ2-5	.	TGTGCCAGCAGCTTAGTAGGGCAACAAGAGACCCAGTACTTC	CASSLVGQQETQYF
TRBD2	TRBV3-1/TRBV3-2	TRBJ2-7	.	TGTGCCAGCAGCATAACGCGGGGGGCGTACGAGCAGTACTTC	CASSITRGAYEQYF
TRBD1	TRBV5-1	TRBJ2-2	.	TGCGCCAGCAGCCCAGGACAGGCGAACACCGGGGAGCTGTTTTTT	CASSPGQANTGELFF
.	TRBV16	TRBJ1-5	.	TGTGCCAGCAGCCAATCTGCGTCCAATCAGCCCCAGCATTTT	CASSQSASNQPQHF
TRBD1	TRBV18	TRBJ1-6	.	TGTGCCAGCTCACCGACAGGGGTTTATAATTCACCCCTCCACTTT	CASSPTGVYNSPLHF